This T cell receptor beta chain was identified in a study of OX40 agonist ivuxolimab in advanced cancers. A note on the overall study: Ivuxolimab, which targeted the costimulatory receptor OX40 (CD134), was an agonistic, fully human IgG2 monoclonal antibody. Intravenous ivuxolimab was administered to patients every 2 weeks at six dose levels: 0.01, 0.1, 0.3, 1.5, 3 and 10 mg/kg. Among the roughly 50 dose-escalation patients, some 19 had hepatocellular carcinoma, roughly 15 melanoma, 9 renal cell carcinoma and 9 head and neck cancer. In the dose-escalation cohort, 65% to 90% of patients were male, and the mean age was approximately 60 years, with a range of 23 to 79. Prior anti-PD-1, anti-PD-L1 or anti-CTLA-4 therapy was permitted, and checkpoint inhibitors had been received by less than 45% of dose-escalation patients. Three dose-escalation patients achieved partial responses, one with hepatocellular carcinoma and two with cutaneous melanoma. Peripheral TCRbeta sequencing was intended to test whether TCR sequence diversity was altered and clonal T-cell expansion was caused by ivuxolimab. The paper covers the monotherapy dose-escalation part of the phase I ivuxolimab trial, which included N of about 56 patients. Overall results and qualifications from the work: Clonal expansion of both CD4+ and CD8+ blood T cells was observed from baseline to week 6 at doses 0.1 to 3.0 mg/kg. After ivuxolimab, CD8+ T cells had more expanded clones than CD4+ T cells on average. The antigen specificity of the clonally expanded peripheral T cells was not determined. Low levels of normalized T-cell clonal expansion were also shown by some nonresponding patients. In partial responders in the 0.1-3.0 mg/kg groups, normalized peripheral clonal expansion was found to be among the lowest, especially among CD8+ T cells.

This clone has just one count. The antigen it binds to is not known. No qualities accompany the bases; no much larger clone lies one base away. For sequencing of the TCRbeta CDR3 region, genomic DNA was extracted from the sorted cells. The immunoSEQ Assay was used for sequencing of TCRbeta CDR3 regions. Here the immuneACCESS table is served through TCRdb, limited to in-frame sequences with V and J called. Missing clones are a known gap in these copies; in checked studies unresolved V genes cover under half, and the rest lacks a known reason. The sample yields tens of thousands of clones; around four fifths were counted once. The ten largest clones represent approximately 2.6% of the sample. Trimming removed 5 bases from V and 6 bases from J, leaving 15 bases between the germline ends. From the cysteine up to the phenylalanine, the CDR3 has a length of 14 residues. Only CDR3 DNA is held: 42 bases, read in frame from base 1. Sequences LGHNA (CDR1) and YSLEER (CDR2) are obtained from the germline V gene.

Patients with autoimmune disease history or receiving systemic immunosuppression were excluded from the trial. Peripheral blood for TCR sequencing was collected from all dose cohorts at baseline, on cycle 4 day 1, and on cycle 7 day 1. The samples were drawn from a first-in-human, open-label, multicenter phase I dose-escalation trial of ivuxolimab. Adults with locally advanced or metastatic melanoma, renal cell carcinoma, hepatocellular carcinoma or head and neck squamous cell carcinoma were enrolled in the trial. CD4+ and CD8+ T cells were sorted separately from peripheral blood before TCR sequencing.

The receptor was derived from an adult with an advanced solid tumor such as melanoma, head and neck, liver or kidney cancer. Source: CD4+ or CD8+ T cells sorted from blood, taken in a trial of the OX40 agonist ivuxolimab. Recombination linked TRBV4-3 to TRBJ2-3; TRBD2 is a weak D gene call, 6 bases matching. The CDR3 protein is CASSSPSAGDTQYF. The sequence in DNA is TGCGCCAGCAGCTCCCCAAGTGCGGGGGATACGCAGTATTTT.